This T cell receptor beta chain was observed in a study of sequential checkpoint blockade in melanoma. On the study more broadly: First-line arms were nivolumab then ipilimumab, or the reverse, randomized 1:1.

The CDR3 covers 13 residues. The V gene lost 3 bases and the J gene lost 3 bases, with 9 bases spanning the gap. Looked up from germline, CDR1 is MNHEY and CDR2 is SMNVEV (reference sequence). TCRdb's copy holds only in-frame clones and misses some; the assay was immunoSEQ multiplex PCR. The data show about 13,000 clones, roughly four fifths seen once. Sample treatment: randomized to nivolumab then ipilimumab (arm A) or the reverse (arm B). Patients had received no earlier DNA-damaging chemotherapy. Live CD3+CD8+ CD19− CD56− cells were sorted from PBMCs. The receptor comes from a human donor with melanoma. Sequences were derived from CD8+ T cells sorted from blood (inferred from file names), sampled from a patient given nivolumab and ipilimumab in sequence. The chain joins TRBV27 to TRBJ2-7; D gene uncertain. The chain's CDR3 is CASSFSRSYEQYF. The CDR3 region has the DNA TGTGCCAGCAGTTTTTCGAGAAGCTACGAGCAGTACTTC.